This TCR beta chain derives from a study of technical replicates of blood from a few donors. The CDR3 runs 11 residues. Germline assignment: CDR1 KGHSH and CDR2 LQKENI. Trimming cost V 6 bases and J 11 bases, with 13 bases left between them. Here immunoSEQ multiplex PCR was the method, and the copy in TCRdb shows in-frame clones only, minus some. The sample lists more than 90,000 clones; about 94% were seen once. This chain uses TRBV18 with TRBJ1-1; tentative D call: TRBD1 (6 bases). Sequenced sample: T cells isolated from PBMCs. The sequence was collected from a human donor in good health. The CDR3 reads CASSRQGNAFF. Written as DNA, the CDR3 is TGTGCCAGCTCCCGCCAGGGGAATGCTTTCTTT.